This T cell receptor (beta chain) was captured by sequencing in a study of T cells in Graves' hyperthyroidism and ophthalmopathy. Patients with uncontrolled infections, other autoimmune diseases, pregnancy or lactation were excluded. Authors of the study amplified TCR beta CDR3 regions from RNA transcripts. TCR CDR3 regions were first amplified by RT-PCR with HTBI primers. One entry per CDR3 protein, called by TCRdb with MiXCR from the multiplex PCR reads. The sample includes fewer than 450,000 distinct CDR3 sequences, approximately 14% of them seen just once. The sample holds many counts of this clonotype. Trimming cost V 4 bases and J 3 bases; bases outside gene matches: 9. Germline CDR1 SGHKS, CDR2 YYEKEE (reference sequence). The CDR3 is 16 amino acids.

The chain links TRBV5-5 to TRBJ2-1; 8 bases fit TRBD1. This TCR derives from a woman aged 60-75 years with Graves' ophthalmopathy. Specimen: blood. The chain's CDR3 is CASSRGQGVIYNEQFF. CDR3 DNA sequence: TGTGCCAGCAGCCGAGGACAGGGTGTTATCTACAATGAGCAGTTCTTC.